This T cell receptor beta chain comes out of a study of blood T cell repertoires in COVID-19. About the study: Specimens from acute and convalescent COVID-19 originated in the United States, Italy and Spain. PBMCs, B-cell-depleted T cells, or T cells were the source of the cDNA or gDNA that made up the material.

This CDR3 has 15 residues. V was pared by 5 bases and J by 7 bases, with 9 bases of the junction left unmatched. Germline-derived CDR1 and CDR2 are SGHAT and FQNNGV. Study processing details: Nucleated cell counts were estimated from reference gene primer amplification. Method: immunoSEQ multiplex PCR; TCRdb's copy keeps in-frame clones and lacks some. V and J calls and clone size are given by that table; D and trimming were obtained from the DNA. The table has 56,000 or so clones, roughly 84% seen once. The receptor comes from a man between 45 and 60 years old with acute or convalescent COVID-19. The rearrangement joins TRBV11-2 to TRBJ1-4, with 8 positions matching TRBD1. Sequencing was done on a sample of peripheral blood. For the CDR3, the DNA is TGTGCCAGCAGCGTGAGAACAGGGGGTAGTGAAAAACTGTTTTTT. This codes for CASSVRTGGSEKLFF.